This T cell receptor (beta chain) was identified during a study of cytomegalovirus exposure and HLA in healthy donors. General study points: Per published accounts, TCR beta sequences correctly predicted the HLA-A and HLA-B alleles of most subjects. Some TCR beta chains (around 160 of them) were listed as cytomegalovirus-associated.

With regard to this clone: Antigen specificity is unknown.

PCR was performed using 60 Vbeta and 13 Jbeta primers. Libraries were prepared by immunoSEQ multiplex PCR; TCRdb keeps only in-frame clonotypes and omits some of them. Here the sample spans some 120,000 clones, roughly 74% being singletons. The sample consisted of PBMCs. The receptor was isolated from a woman aged 50 to 65 in good health and CMV-seropositive.

This CDR3 is CASSIDVQGQETQYF. For the CDR3, the DNA is TGTGCCAGTAGTATAGACGTGCAGGGGCAAGAGACCCAGTACTTC. V is TRBV19 and J is TRBJ2-5; D may be TRBD1 (6 bases). Trimming shortened V by 0 bases and J by 2 bases, and 10 bases separated the two germline ends. Germline V gives CDR1 LNHDA, CDR2 SQIVND (reference sequence). The CDR3 is made up of 15 amino acids.